Shown below are 14 T cell receptor beta chains from a single sample sequenced in a study of T cell clusters in autoimmune cytopenias. Each sample's input was 200 to 300 ng genomic DNA, some 34,000 genome equivalents. TRB rearrangements were amplified by touch-down multiplex PCR with mixed TRB-A/B primers. TCRdb reprocessed the multiplex PCR reads, with one entry per CDR3 protein and no DNA. The sample has 5,500 to 8,000 distinct CDR3 sequences. This sample also appeared in a second study, on T cell repertoires in aging, cancer and after chemotherapy.

The sample comprised peripheral blood. These receptors were taken from a human donor in good health.

This clonotype registers medium-sized by frequency. The chain joins TRBV12-3 or TRBV12-4 to TRBJ2-7; the D call from TCRdb, TRBD2, cannot be confirmed without DNA. The CDR3 spans 15 residues. The CDR3 reads CASSELAGPAYEQYF.

CDR3 sequence: CASSEDRYGATQPQHF. This chain links TRBV6-1 with TRBJ1-5. Germline V lookup: CDR1 MNHNS, CDR2 SASEGT. The CDR3 is made up of 16 amino acids.

Here the CDR3 reads CSARPGLNNEQFF. This chain links TRBV20-1 with TRBJ2-1; the D call from TCRdb, TRBD2, cannot be confirmed without DNA. The CDR3 contains 13 residues. From germline, CDR1 is DFQATT and CDR2 SNEGSKA (reference sequence).

Judged by frequency, this clonotype is medium-sized. The chain couples TRBV24-1 to TRBJ2-3; TCRdb's assignment of TRBD2 cannot be checked, as there is no DNA. Per the germline V gene, CDR1 is KGHDR and CDR2 is SFDVKD. The CDR3 is made up of 18 amino acids. CDR3 loop: CATSDSLAGGWGSDTQYF.

The J gene is TRBJ2-4, the V gene TRBV19; with no DNA, the TCRdb D assignment of TRBD1 cannot be verified. This CDR3 region has 16 residues. Germline V gene data show CDR1 as LNHDA and CDR2 as SQIVND (reference sequence). The CDR3 reads CASRDAGTGHKNIQYF.

This clonotype is labeled medium-sized (0.01 to 0.1%) based on frequency. The CDR3 sequence: CAWRRGGGQYF. V and J are TRBV30 and TRBJ2-7; TCRdb's assignment of TRBD1 cannot be checked, as there is no DNA. The length of the CDR3 is 11 residues. Germline V gene lookup returns CDR1 GTSNPN and CDR2 SVGIG (reference sequence).

By frequency, this clonotype is medium-sized. The CDR3 sequence: CASSGLAGEGGETQYF. The chain has TRBV6-1 and TRBJ2-5; lacking DNA, the TRBD2 call made by TCRdb goes unchecked. This CDR3 region has 16 residues. Germline V CDR1 and CDR2: MNHNS, SASEGT.

The genes are TRBV24-1 and TRBJ2-1; TCRdb selects TRBD1, and the lack of DNA leaves this call unchecked. Germline loops: CDR1 KGHDR, CDR2 SFDVKD. The CDR3 runs 16 residues. CDR3: CATSEPQTKNPHEQFF.

This clonotype is identified as medium-sized from frequency. V gene TRBV27 combines with J gene TRBJ2-3. The CDR3 spans 13 residues. Germline V gene data show CDR1 as MNHEY and CDR2 as SMNVEV (reference sequence). CDR3 residues: CASSLRFTDTQYF.

This chain connects TRBV6-5 to TRBJ2-2; the D call of TRBD2 rests on TCRdb alone, since no DNA is present to check it. CDR1 MNHEY and CDR2 SVGAGI come from the germline V gene. This CDR3 is built from 16 residues. This chain's CDR3 is CASSGTSGRRTGELFF.

The chain joins TRBV5-4 to TRBJ2-1. This CDR3 region has 14 residues. Germline lookup yields CDR1 SGHNT and CDR2 YYREEE (reference sequence). The CDR3 reads CASSLDQTYNEQFF. Full variable domain (outside the CDR3, taken from reference TRBV5-4 and TRBJ2-1): ETGVTQSPTHLIKTRGQQVTLRCSSQSGHNTVSWYQQALGQGPQFIFQYYREEENGRGNFPPRFSGLQFPNYSSELNVNALELDDSALYLCASSLDQTYNEQFFGPGTRLTVL.

This clonotype is classed as medium-sized (0.01 to 0.1%) by frequency. The chain uses TRBV5-5 and TRBJ2-3; with no DNA, the TCRdb D assignment of TRBD2 cannot be verified. Germline V CDR1 and CDR2: SGHKS, YYEKEE (reference sequence). The CDR3 sequence is 15 residues long. This chain's CDR3 is CASSLLAGGTDTQYF.

The chain carries TRBV14 and TRBJ2-3; the D call of TRBD1 rests on TCRdb alone, since no DNA is present to check it. The CDR3 contains 14 residues. The germline V gene encodes CDR1 SGHDN and CDR2 FVKESK. The CDR3 spells CASSLLGGQKTQYF.

The genes are TRBV5-4 and TRBJ2-4. The CDR3 spans 14 residues. Germline CDR1 SGHNT, CDR2 YYREEE (reference sequence). This chain's CDR3 is CASSIHVSNDIQYF. Variable domain in full (rest from reference TRBV5-4 and TRBJ2-4): ETGVTQSPTHLIKTRGQQVTLRCSSQSGHNTVSWYQQALGQGPQFIFQYYREEENGRGNFPPRFSGLQFPNYSSELNVNALELDDSALYLCASSIHVSNDIQYFGAGTRLSVL.